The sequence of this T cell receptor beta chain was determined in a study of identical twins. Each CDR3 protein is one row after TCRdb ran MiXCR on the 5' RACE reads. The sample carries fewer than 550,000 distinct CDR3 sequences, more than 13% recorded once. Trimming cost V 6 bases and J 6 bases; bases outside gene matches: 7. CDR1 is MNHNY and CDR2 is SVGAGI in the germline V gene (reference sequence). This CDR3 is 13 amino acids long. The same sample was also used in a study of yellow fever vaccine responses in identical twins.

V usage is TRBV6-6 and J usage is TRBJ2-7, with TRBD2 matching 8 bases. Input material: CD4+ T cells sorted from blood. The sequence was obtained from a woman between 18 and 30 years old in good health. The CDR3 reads CASRSSGSREQYF. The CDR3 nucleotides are TGTGCCAGCAGATCAAGCGGGAGTCGCGAGCAGTACTTC.